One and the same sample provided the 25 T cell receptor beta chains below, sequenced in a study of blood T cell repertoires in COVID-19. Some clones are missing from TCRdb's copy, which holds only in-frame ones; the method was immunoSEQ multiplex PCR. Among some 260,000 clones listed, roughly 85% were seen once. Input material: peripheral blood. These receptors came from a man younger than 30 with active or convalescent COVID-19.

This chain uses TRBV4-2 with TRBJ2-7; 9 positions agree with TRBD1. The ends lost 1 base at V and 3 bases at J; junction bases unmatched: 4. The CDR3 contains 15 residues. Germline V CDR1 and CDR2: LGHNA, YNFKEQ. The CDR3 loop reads CASSQGTGEIYEQYF. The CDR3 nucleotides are TGTGCCAGCAGCCAAGGGACAGGGGAAATCTACGAGCAGTACTTC.

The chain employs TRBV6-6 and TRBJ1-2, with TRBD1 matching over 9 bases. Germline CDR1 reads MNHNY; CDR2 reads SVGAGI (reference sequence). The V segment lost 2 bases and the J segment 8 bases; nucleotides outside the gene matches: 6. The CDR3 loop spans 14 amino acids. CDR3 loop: CASSYQQGAEGYTF. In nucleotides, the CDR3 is TGTGCCAGCAGTTACCAACAGGGGGCAGAAGGCTACACCTTC.

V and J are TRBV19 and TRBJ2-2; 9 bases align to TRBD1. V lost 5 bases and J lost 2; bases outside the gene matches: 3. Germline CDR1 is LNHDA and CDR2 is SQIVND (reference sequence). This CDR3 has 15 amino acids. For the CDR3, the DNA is TGTGCCAGTAGTGTTACAGGGGGCAACACCGGGGAGCTGTTTTTT. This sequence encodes CASSVTGGNTGELFF.

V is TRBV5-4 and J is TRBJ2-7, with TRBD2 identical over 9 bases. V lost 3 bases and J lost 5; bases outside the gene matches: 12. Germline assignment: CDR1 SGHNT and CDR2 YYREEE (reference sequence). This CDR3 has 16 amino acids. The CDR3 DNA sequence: TGTGCCAGCAGCTGGGCATTCGGTAGCGGGAGCCACGAGCAGTACTTC. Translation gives CASSWAFGSGSHEQYF. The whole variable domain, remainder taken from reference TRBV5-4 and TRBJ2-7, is ETGVTQSPTHLIKTRGQQVTLRCSSQSGHNTVSWYQQALGQGPQFIFQYYREEENGRGNFPPRFSGLQFPNYSSELNVNALELDDSALYLCASSWAFGSGSHEQYFGPGTRLTVT.

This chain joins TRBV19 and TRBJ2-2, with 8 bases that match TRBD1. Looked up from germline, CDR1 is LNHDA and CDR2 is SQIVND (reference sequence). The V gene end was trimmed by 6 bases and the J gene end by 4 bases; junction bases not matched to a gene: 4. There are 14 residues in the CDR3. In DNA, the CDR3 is TGTGCCAGTAGATGGGACAGGACCACCGGGGAGCTGTTTTTT. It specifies CASRWDRTTGELFF.

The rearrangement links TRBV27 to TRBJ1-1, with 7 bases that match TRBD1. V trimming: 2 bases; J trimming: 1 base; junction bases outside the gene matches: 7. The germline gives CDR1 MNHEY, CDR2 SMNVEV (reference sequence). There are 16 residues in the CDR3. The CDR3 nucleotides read TGTGCCAGCAGTTTACTTTGGGACAGAGAGAACACTGAAGCTTTCTTT. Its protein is CASSLLWDRENTEAFF.

Here the CDR3 reads CASSLAGGGEQYF. The CDR3 nucleotides read TGTGCCAGTAGCCTCGCGGGGGGTGGTGAGCAGTACTTC. The J gene is TRBJ2-7, the V gene TRBV19; 8 bases line up with TRBD2. There are 13 residues in the CDR3. Germline loops: CDR1 LNHDA, CDR2 SQIVND (reference sequence). V shed 6 bases and J 7 bases; nucleotides not matched to a gene: 8.

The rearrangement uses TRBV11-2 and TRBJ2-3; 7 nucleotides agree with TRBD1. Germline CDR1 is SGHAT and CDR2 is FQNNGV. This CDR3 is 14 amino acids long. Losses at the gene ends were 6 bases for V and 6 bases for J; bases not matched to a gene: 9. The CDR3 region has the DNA TGTGCCAGCAGTCGCGACAGGGAAGGGGATACGCAGTATTTT. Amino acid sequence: CASSRDREGDTQYF.

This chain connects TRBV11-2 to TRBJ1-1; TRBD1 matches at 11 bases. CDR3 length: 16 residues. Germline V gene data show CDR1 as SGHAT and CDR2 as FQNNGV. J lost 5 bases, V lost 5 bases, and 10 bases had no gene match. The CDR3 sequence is CASSLLGGQGGTEAFF. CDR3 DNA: TGTGCCAGCAGCCTATTGGGGGGACAGGGGGGTACTGAAGCTTTCTTT.

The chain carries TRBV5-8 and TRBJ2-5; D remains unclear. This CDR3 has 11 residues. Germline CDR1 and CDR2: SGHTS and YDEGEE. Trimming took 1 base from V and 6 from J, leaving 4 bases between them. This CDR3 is CASSLLQTQYF. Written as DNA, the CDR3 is TGTGCCAGCAGCTTGCTCCAGACCCAGTACTTC.

The CDR3 loop is CASSVATDTQYF. The CDR3 coding sequence is TGTGCCAGCAGCGTAGCGACAGATACGCAGTATTTT. This rearrangement joins TRBV9 to TRBJ2-3, with D hard to call. Germline CDR1 is SGDLS and CDR2 is YYNGEE. Trimming removed 0 bases from V and 3 bases from J, with 2 bases in between. This CDR3 is built from 12 residues. The variable domain in full, with the rest retrieved from reference TRBV9 and TRBJ2-3, is DSGVTQTPKHLITATGQRVTLRCSPRSGDLSVYWYQQSLDQGLQFLIQYYNGEERAKGNILERFSAQQFPDLHSELNLSSLELGDSALYFCASSVATDTQYFGPGTRLTVL.

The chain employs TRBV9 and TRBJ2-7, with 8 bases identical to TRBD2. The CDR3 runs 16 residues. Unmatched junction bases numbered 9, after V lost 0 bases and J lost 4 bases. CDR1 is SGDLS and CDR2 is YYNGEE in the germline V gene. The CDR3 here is CASSVASSGSGYEQYF. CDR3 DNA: TGTGCCAGCAGCGTAGCTTCCAGCGGGAGTGGGTACGAGCAGTACTTC. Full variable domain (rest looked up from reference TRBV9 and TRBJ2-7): DSGVTQTPKHLITATGQRVTLRCSPRSGDLSVYWYQQSLDQGLQFLIQYYNGEERAKGNILERFSAQQFPDLHSELNLSSLELGDSALYFCASSVASSGSGYEQYFGPGTRLTVT.

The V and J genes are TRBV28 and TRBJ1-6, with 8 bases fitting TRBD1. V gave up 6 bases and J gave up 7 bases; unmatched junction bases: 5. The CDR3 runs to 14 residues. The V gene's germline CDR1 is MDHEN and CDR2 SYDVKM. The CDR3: CASRADRDNSPLHF. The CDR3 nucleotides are TGTGCCAGCAGAGCGGACAGGGACAATTCACCCCTCCACTTT.

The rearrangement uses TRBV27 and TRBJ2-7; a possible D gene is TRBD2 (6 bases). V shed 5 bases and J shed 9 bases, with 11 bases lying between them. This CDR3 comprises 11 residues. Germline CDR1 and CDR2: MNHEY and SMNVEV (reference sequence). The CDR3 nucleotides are TGTGCCAGCAGTCGCACGGGGGTGCAGTACTTC. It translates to CASSRTGVQYF.

The CDR3 spells CASSQDRGDGELFF. CDR3 DNA sequence: TGCGCCAGCAGCCAGGACAGGGGCGACGGGGAGCTGTTTTTT. This chain links TRBV4-3 with TRBJ2-2; TRBD1 aligns across 9 bases. V shed 3 bases and J 7 bases; nucleotides not matched to a gene: 3. Germline CDR1 is LGHNA and CDR2 is YSLEER. The CDR3 is 14 amino acids.

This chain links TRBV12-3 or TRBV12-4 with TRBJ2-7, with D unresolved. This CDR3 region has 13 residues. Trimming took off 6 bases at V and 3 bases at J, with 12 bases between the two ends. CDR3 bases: TGTGCCAGCAGGGCAGGTCAAGTCTACGAGCAGTACTTC. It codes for CASRAGQVYEQYF.

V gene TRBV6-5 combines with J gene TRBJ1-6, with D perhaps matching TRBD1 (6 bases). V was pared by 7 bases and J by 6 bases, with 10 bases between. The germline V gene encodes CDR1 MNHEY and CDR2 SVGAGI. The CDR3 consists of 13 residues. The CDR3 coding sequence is TGTGCCAGCACCCCAGGGGTTAATTCACCCCTCCACTTT. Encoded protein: CASTPGVNSPLHF.

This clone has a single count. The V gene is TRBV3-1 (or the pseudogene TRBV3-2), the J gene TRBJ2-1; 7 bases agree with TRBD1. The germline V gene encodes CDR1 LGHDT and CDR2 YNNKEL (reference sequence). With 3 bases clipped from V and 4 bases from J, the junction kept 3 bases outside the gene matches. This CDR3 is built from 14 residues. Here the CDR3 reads CASSQGQTYNEQFF. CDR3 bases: TGTGCCAGCAGCCAGGGACAGACTTACAATGAGCAGTTCTTC.

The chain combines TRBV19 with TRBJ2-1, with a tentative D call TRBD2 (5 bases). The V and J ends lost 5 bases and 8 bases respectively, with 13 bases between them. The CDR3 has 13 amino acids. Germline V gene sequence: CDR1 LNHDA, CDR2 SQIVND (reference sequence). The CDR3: CASSRGGTDEQFF. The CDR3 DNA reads TGTGCCAGTAGTCGGGGTGGTACGGATGAGCAGTTCTTC.

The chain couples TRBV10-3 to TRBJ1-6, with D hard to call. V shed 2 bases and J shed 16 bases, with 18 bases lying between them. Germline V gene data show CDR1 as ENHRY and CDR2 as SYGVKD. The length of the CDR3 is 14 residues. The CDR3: CAISEGTRPEILHF. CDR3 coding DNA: TGTGCCATCAGTGAGGGAACGCGGCCGGAGATTCTCCACTTT.

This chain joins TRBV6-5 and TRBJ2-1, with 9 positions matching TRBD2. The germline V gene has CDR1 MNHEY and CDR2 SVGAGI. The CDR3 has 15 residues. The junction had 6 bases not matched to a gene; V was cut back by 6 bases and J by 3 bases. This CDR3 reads CASSSGLASYNEQFF. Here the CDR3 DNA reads TGTGCCAGCAGCTCCGGACTAGCGAGCTACAATGAGCAGTTCTTC.

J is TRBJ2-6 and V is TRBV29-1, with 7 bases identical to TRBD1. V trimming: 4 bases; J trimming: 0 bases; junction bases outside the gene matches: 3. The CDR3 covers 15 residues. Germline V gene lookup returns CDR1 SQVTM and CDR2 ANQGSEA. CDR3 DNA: TGCAGCGTTGGGACAGGCCGCTCTGGGGCCAACGTCCTGACTTTC. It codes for CSVGTGRSGANVLTF.

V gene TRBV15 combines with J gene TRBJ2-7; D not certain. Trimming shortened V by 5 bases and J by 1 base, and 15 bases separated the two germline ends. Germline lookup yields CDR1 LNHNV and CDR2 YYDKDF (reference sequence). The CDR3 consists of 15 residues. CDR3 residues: CATSSERSQSYEQYF. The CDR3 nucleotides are TGTGCCACCAGCTCCGAGAGATCACAGTCCTACGAGCAGTACTTC.

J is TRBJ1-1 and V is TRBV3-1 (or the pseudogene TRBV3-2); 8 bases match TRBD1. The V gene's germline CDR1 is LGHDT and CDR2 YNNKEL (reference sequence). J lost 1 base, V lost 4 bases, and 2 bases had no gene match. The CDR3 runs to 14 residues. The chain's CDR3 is CASSPGQENTEAFF. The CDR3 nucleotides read TGTGCCAGCAGCCCGGGACAGGAGAACACTGAAGCTTTCTTT.

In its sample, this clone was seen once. The CDR3 region has the DNA TGTGCCAGCAGCCCAGGACTACAAAATGAGCAGTTCTTC. Protein: CASSPGLQNEQFF. V usage is TRBV7-3 and J usage is TRBJ2-1; D is possibly TRBD2 (6 bases). The CDR3 has 13 amino acids. Trimming removed 5 bases from V and 7 bases from J, with 12 bases in between. Germline V gene data show CDR1 as SGHTA and CDR2 as FQGTGA.